This record concerns one TCR beta chain sequence. Germline values: CDR1 SGDLS, CDR2 YYNGEE. V lost 4 bases and J 4 bases, leaving 20 bases between the germline ends. The CDR3 totals 16 residues. The record originates from a study of shared clonotypes between healthy human individuals. As for the study in general: A donor's plate count was three for CD4 naive and three for CD4 memory; CD8 naive had two and CD8 memory one.

Genomic DNA of every subset was divided equally among multiple immunoSEQ plates. The data were produced by immunoSEQ multiplex PCR, yet TCRdb's version contains in-frame clones alone and is incomplete. The table shows some 2.3 million clones, with approximately 93% occurring only once. The chain joins TRBV9 to TRBJ1-2, with D unresolved. The sequencing input was naive CD4+ T cells from PBMCs. Subset meaning: CD45RA+ positively selected. This sequence was found in a man younger than 35 in good health. Some clones in this sample may be carry-over from other donors' samples. The CDR3 is CASSSSRSKQLYGYTF. Written as DNA, the CDR3 is TGTGCCAGCAGCTCCTCCCGATCGAAACAGCTCTATGGCTACACCTTC.